This TCR beta chain was captured by sequencing in a study of T cell clonality in common variable immunodeficiency. A note on this clone: As yet, its antigen is unknown. From the germline J gene comes the end of the CDR3, since the read stops 3 residues before it.

The protocol was immunoSEQ multiplex PCR, while the TCRdb copy is restricted to in-frame clones and leaves out a portion. Altogether around 29,000 clones were found in the sample, and no singletons occur. The CDR3 contains 18 residues. The J segment lost 5 bases and the V segment lost 1 base, leaving 15 bases of the junction unmatched. Germline loops: CDR1 SGHRS, CDR2 YFSETQ. The study, taken as a whole, reports: Compared with controls, CVID subjects had fewer shared TCRbeta clones.

The material sequenced was peripheral blood mononuclear cells. The receptor was isolated from a person between 18 and 75 years old in good health. The chain uses TRBV5-1 and TRBJ2-7; 10 nucleotides align to TRBD1. Incomplete CDR3 DNA: TGCGCCAGCAGCTTGTATCGGACAGGGGGGATCAGCGTCGACGAG. This translates into CASSLYRTGGISVDE. The CDR3 in its entirety is CASSLYRTGGISVDEQYF. The full variable domain, rest sourced from reference TRBV5-1 and TRBJ2-7, is KAGVTQTPRYLIKTRGQQVTLSCSPISGHRSVSWYQQTPGQGLQFLFEYFSETQRNKGNFPGRFSGRQFSNSRSEMNVSTLELGDSALYLCASSLYRTGGISVDEQYFGPGTRLTVT.